Listed below are T cell receptor beta chains from one sample, sequenced in a study of patients and donors after allogeneic stem cell transplantation. A single record per CDR3 protein comes from TCRdb applying MiXCR to the RT-PCR reads. Seen here are 90,000 to 120,000 distinct CDR3 sequences, approximately 40% observed once, and the top ten hold approximately 30%. The specimen was blood, either unsorted or a sorted T cell fraction (not recorded which). These receptors originate from a human donor who was either an allogeneic HSCT recipient or a stem cell or donor lymphocyte infusion donor (not recorded which). It is not recorded whose cells these are; they may come from a transplant donor. Each CDR3 is given with its conserved first and last residue.

V: TRBV5-1
J: TRBJ1-5
CDR3: CASSPGQSYNQPQHF

V: TRBV28
J: TRBJ2-3
CDR3: CASNPSGRGTDTQYF

V: TRBV6-2/TRBV6-3
J: TRBJ2-7
CDR3: CASSYSRPPVYEQYF

V: TRBV7-8
J: TRBJ2-1
CDR3: CASSLLGRWTLTHNEQFF

V: TRBV27
J: TRBJ1-1
CDR3: CASTQGTEAFF

V: TRBV7-2
J: TRBJ2-5
CDR3: CARGYNQETQYF

V: TRBV20-1
J: TRBJ1-5
CDR3: CSAYATGQGWEPQHF

V: TRBV20-1
J: TRBJ2-2
CDR3: CSARDPKSGDTGELFF

V: TRBV12-3/TRBV12-4
J: TRBJ1-1
CDR3: CASSSRVRGTEAFF

V: TRBV14
J: TRBJ1-2
CDR3: CASSPPSRHYGYTF

V: TRBV5-6
J: TRBJ2-5
CDR3: CASSLPPSGRKETQYF

V: TRBV5-1
J: TRBJ1-4
CDR3: CASSLFTRNEKLFF

V: TRBV6-5
J: TRBJ2-3
CDR3: CASSYLPGGPGDTQYF

V: TRBV7-9
J: TRBJ2-2
CDR3: CASSLGSQNTGELFF

V: TRBV12-3/TRBV12-4
J: TRBJ2-3
CDR3: CASSLMGPSTDTQYF

V: TRBV6-2/TRBV6-3
J: TRBJ1-1
CDR3: CASSYSPRVMNTEAFF

V: TRBV12-3/TRBV12-4
J: TRBJ2-6
CDR3: CASSLGSGGFGANVLTF

V: TRBV7-2
J: TRBJ2-5
CDR3: CASSLRGTQYF

V: TRBV6-5
J: TRBJ2-3
CDR3: CASSHKRDLRDTQYF

V: TRBV10-3
J: TRBJ1-2
CDR3: CAINTGVYGYTF

V: TRBV6-2/TRBV6-3
J: TRBJ2-1
CDR3: CASSYSWDPYNEQFF

V: TRBV10-3
J: TRBJ1-1
CDR3: CAIRASGTGNTEAFF

V: TRBV12-3/TRBV12-4
J: TRBJ1-4
CDR3: CASSPGGSNEKLFF

V: TRBV24-1
J: TRBJ2-5
CDR3: CATSDPSDRGETQYF

V: TRBV6-5
J: TRBJ1-1
CDR3: CASSYTSRGRIETEAFF

V: TRBV10-3
J: TRBJ2-7
CDR3: CATGRDRGYEQYF

V: TRBV5-1
J: TRBJ2-6
CDR3: CASSPVSGANVLTF

V: TRBV19
J: TRBJ2-5
CDR3: CASGRTGETQYF

V: TRBV3-1
J: TRBJ2-5
CDR3: CASSQGLARNQETQYF

V: TRBV19
J: TRBJ1-5
CDR3: CASRMGNQPQHF

V: TRBV28
J: TRBJ1-5
CDR3: CASSFRFQGTYQPQHF

V: TRBV20-1
J: TRBJ1-5
CDR3: CSASRTHYSNQPQHF

V: TRBV5-6
J: TRBJ1-6
CDR3: CASSLASTGGSPLHF

V: TRBV6-5
J: TRBJ2-1
CDR3: CASSYRTGRGKHEQFF

V: TRBV6-1
J: TRBJ1-5
CDR3: CASRGLNQPQHF

V: TRBV7-9
J: TRBJ1-4
CDR3: CASSSQEKLFF

V: TRBV18
J: TRBJ2-1
CDR3: CASSPLLVEGNNEQFF

V: TRBV7-6
J: TRBJ1-5
CDR3: CASSPSSGSSNQPQHF

V: TRBV7-2
J: TRBJ2-4
CDR3: CASSFIQTGNGIQYF

V: TRBV15
J: TRBJ1-3
CDR3: CATSRGQGRNTIYF